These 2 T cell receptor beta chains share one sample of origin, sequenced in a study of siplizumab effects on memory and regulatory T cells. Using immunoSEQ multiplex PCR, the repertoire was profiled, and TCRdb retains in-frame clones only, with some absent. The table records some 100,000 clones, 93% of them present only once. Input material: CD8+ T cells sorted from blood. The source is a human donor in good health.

DNA of the CDR3: TGTGCCAGCAGCCCGATGGACGGTCCCTACGAGCAGTACTTC. Protein sequence: CASSPMDGPYEQYF. This chain links TRBV7-3 with TRBJ2-7; no definite D call. The germline V gene encodes CDR1 SGHTA and CDR2 FQGTGA. This CDR3 spans 14 amino acids. The ends were cut back, 5 bases at V and 2 bases at J, with 13 bases in the middle.

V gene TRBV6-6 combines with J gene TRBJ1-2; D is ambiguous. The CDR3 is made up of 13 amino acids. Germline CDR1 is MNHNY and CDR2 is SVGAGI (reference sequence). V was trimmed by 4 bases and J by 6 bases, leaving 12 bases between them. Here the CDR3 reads CASSWLSGNGYTF. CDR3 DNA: TGTGCCAGCAGTTGGTTGTCGGGTAATGGCTACACCTTC.